The clone carrying this T cell receptor beta chain was seen a single time. No antigen is known for it. There are 13 residues in the CDR3. J gave up 5 bases and V 4 bases, and 3 bases lay outside the gene matches. CDR1 and CDR2 (germline): SGHRS, YFSETQ. Assay: immunoSEQ multiplex PCR; the TCRdb copy retains only in-frame clones and omits some. The sample has 140,000 to 150,000 clones, approximately 91% seen once. The data originate from a study of T cell responses to AZD1222 COVID-19 vaccine. General study findings and limits: Targeting of unmutated variant regions was reportedly seen in nearly half of spike-specific TCRs. The study found vaccine-associated CD4 TCRs spanning spike, dominant at 160-218 and 743-854. Mostly white British, mostly female donors; authors suggested clonal diversity may be underestimated.

Sample: peripheral blood, taken 28 days after the second AZD1222 dose. This TCR was recovered from an adult who received the AZD1222 COVID-19 vaccine. The V gene is TRBV5-1, the J gene TRBJ2-7, with 10 bases matching TRBD1. The chain's CDR3 is CASSNGQGDEQYF. CDR3 nucleotide sequence: TGCGCCAGCAGCAACGGACAGGGGGACGAGCAGTACTTC.